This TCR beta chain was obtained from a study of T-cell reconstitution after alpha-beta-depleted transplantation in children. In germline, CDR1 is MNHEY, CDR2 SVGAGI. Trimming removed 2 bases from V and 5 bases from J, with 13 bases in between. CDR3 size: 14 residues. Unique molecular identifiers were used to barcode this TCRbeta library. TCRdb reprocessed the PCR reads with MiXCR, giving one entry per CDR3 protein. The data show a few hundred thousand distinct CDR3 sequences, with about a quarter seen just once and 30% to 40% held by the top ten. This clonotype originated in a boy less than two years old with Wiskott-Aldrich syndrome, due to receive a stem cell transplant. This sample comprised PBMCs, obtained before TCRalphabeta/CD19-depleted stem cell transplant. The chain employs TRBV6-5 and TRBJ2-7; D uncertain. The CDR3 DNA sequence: TGTGCCAGCAGTTACGGTACATCTTGGGACGAGCAGTACTTC. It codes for CASSYGTSWDEQYF.